The sequence of this T cell receptor beta chain was determined in a study of T cells in localized non-small cell lung cancer. Data came from immunoSEQ multiplex PCR; TCRdb stores just in-frame clones and leaves some out. The sample shows tens of thousands of clones, around 86% of them seen only once. Points from the study as a whole: Uninvolved neighboring lung showed the greatest T cell clonality, exceeding tumor. Sequence data derive from only one tumor region, so heterogeneity remains possible. In the blood, greater T cell density corresponded to longer overall survival. Among the top 100 tumor clones, a median about 57 appeared in adjacent lung.

This CDR3 has 16 residues. In germline, CDR1 is LNHDA, CDR2 SQIVND (reference sequence). V lost 8 bases to trimming and J lost 0 bases, with 19 bases between them. Of note for this clone: Its antigen remains unidentified.

The chain uses TRBV19 and TRBJ1-2, with D hard to call. This clonotype was sampled from a man aged 18 to 50 with stage I lung adenocarcinoma. This specimen was peripheral blood, taken before any cancer treatment. CDR3 sequence: CASSFDAGLANYGYTF. CDR3 nucleotides: TGTGCCAGTTCTTTCGACGCGGGGTTGGCTAACTATGGCTACACCTTC.